These 8 T cell receptor beta chains were sequenced from one sample in a study of T cell changes during pregnancy in multiple sclerosis (dated by TCRdb to about 2019). Library generation was performed with the immunoSEQ multiplex PCR assay. Sourced from immuneACCESS, this table was stored by TCRdb with only in-frame sequences that have V and J called. A share of the clones is absent; for the studies checked, an unresolved V gene accounts for under half, and the remainder has no known explanation. This sample lists 80,000 to 100,000 clones; around 91% were detected once. The ten largest clonotypes hold about 1.7% of the sample. Sequenced here: peripheral blood, sampled after pregnancy. These receptors were obtained from a female donor in good health, enrolled as a control in a pregnancy study.

The chain recombines TRBV6-5 with TRBJ1-3; the D is unclear. This CDR3 spans 14 amino acids. The V end lost 0 bases, the J end lost 5 bases, and 8 bases lay between the germline ends. Germline-derived CDR1 and CDR2 are MNHEY and SVGAGI. The DNA of the CDR3 is TGTGCCAGCAGTTACTCTACCGGGAGAAACACCATATATTTT. Translated, it gives CASSYSTGRNTIYF.

Here the CDR3 DNA reads TGTGCCAGTAGTATCGGGGGGGCCGCCTACGAGCAGTACTTC. Its protein product is CASSIGGAAYEQYF. This sequence joins TRBV19 and TRBJ2-7, with 8 nucleotides matching TRBD2. The germline V gene has CDR1 LNHDA and CDR2 SQIVND (reference sequence). The CDR3 is made up of 14 amino acids. V trimming: 3 bases; J trimming: 2 bases; junction bases outside the gene matches: 3. Drawing the rest from reference TRBV19 and TRBJ2-7, the complete variable domain is DGGITQSPKYLFRKEGQNVTLSCEQNLNHDAMYWYRQDPGQGLRLIYYSQIVNDFQKGDIAEGYSVSREKKESFPLTVTSAQKNPTAFYLCASSIGGAAYEQYFGPGTRLTVT.

This rearrangement joins TRBV2 to TRBJ2-7; tentatively, D is TRBD2 (6 bases). This CDR3 spans 14 amino acids. The germline gives CDR1 SNHLY, CDR2 FYNNEI. Trimming took 6 bases from V and 1 from J, leaving 13 bases between them. The CDR3 bases are TGTGCCAGCAGGGGAGGAGGAGGATCCTACGAGCAGTACTTC. Protein: CASRGGGGSYEQYF.

The chain employs TRBV4-2 and TRBJ2-2; a weak D match, TRBD2 (5 bases). CDR1 LGHNA and CDR2 YNFKEQ come from the germline V gene. Trimming took off 4 bases at V and 3 bases at J, with 9 bases between the two ends. CDR3 length: 14 amino acids. The CDR3 DNA follows: TGTGCCAGCAGCCTAGCGACCGACACCGGGGAGCTGTTTTTT. It translates to CASSLATDTGELFF.

V usage is TRBV7-6 and J usage is TRBJ2-5; 10 bases are shared with TRBD1. This CDR3 comprises 15 residues. Germline CDR1 is SGHVS and CDR2 is FNYEAQ. V gave up 6 bases and J gave up 1 base; unmatched junction bases: 5. CDR3: CASSWTGGTQETQYF. The CDR3 nucleotides read TGTGCCAGCAGTTGGACAGGGGGAACCCAAGAGACCCAGTACTTC.

V is TRBV7-2 and J is TRBJ2-1; maybe TRBD1 (5 bases). The germline V gene encodes CDR1 SGHTA and CDR2 FQGNSA. Trimming removed 5 bases at V and 15 bases at J, with 23 bases between. This CDR3 is built from 14 residues. CDR3 sequence: CASSHPGQGQILFF. DNA for the CDR3: TGTGCCAGCAGCCACCCCGGGCAGGGTCAAATTCTGTTCTTC.

The rearrangement links TRBV7-8 to TRBJ1-2, with 10 positions matching TRBD1. This CDR3 is built from 18 residues. V was clipped by 5 bases and J by 3 bases; unmatched bases: 15. Germline V lookup: CDR1 SGHVS, CDR2 FQNEAQ. CDR3 bases: TGTGCCAGCAGCCCCGGAGGGGGGACAGGGGTCATTTACTATGGCTACACCTTC. Translation gives CASSPGGGTGVIYYGYTF. Full variable domain (outside the CDR3, taken from reference TRBV7-8 and TRBJ1-2): GAGVSQSPRYKVAKRGQDVALRCDPISGHVSLFWYQQALGQGPEFLTYFQNEAQLDKSGLPSDRFFAERPEGSVSTLKIQRTQQEDSAVYLCASSPGGGTGVIYYGYTFGSGTRLTVV.

The V and J genes are TRBV2 and TRBJ1-2; D is unclear. The germline V gene encodes CDR1 SNHLY and CDR2 FYNNEI. The CDR3 extends over 13 amino acids. Trimming stripped 4 bases from V and 2 bases from J, with 8 bases between. CDR3 nucleotide sequence: TGTGCCAGCAGTGCCCAGATAAACTATGGCTACACCTTC. Amino acids: CASSAQINYGYTF.